The 16 T cell receptor beta chains presented below share a single source sample, sequenced in a study of T cell responses to AZD1222 COVID-19 vaccine. Only in-frame clones appear in the TCRdb table, and some are missing; sequencing was by immunoSEQ multiplex PCR. Among under 200,000 clones listed, about 88% were seen once. The source was peripheral blood, collected 28 days after the second AZD1222 dose. Receptors were obtained from an adult who received the AZD1222 COVID-19 vaccine.

This sequence joins TRBV10-3 and TRBJ2-5, with D hard to call. Germline values: CDR1 ENHRY, CDR2 SYGVKD. The CDR3 covers 12 residues. Between the trimmed V and J ends, which lost 1 base and 5 bases, there was a span of 5 bases. The CDR3 sequence is CAISEFSETQYF. The CDR3 region has the DNA TGTGCCATCAGTGAGTTTAGCGAGACCCAGTACTTC.

The rearrangement links TRBV28 to TRBJ2-5, with 9 bases that match TRBD1. Germline-derived CDR1 and CDR2 are MDHEN and SYDVKM. V was pared by 10 bases and J by 5 bases, with 5 bases of the junction left unmatched. This CDR3 contains 12 residues. The CDR3 DNA is TGTGCCACCTCACAGGGGGCGGAGACCCAGTACTTC. Translation gives CATSQGAETQYF. Based on the CDR3 plus reference TRBV28 and TRBJ2-5, the full variable domain is DVKVTQSSRYLVKRTGEKVFLECVQDMDHENMFWYRQDPGLGLRLIYFSYDVKMKEKGDIPEGYSVSREKKERFSLILESASTNQTSMYLCATSQGAETQYFGPGTRLLVL.

This sequence joins TRBV2 and TRBJ2-7; D is ambiguous. From germline, CDR1 is SNHLY and CDR2 FYNNEI. Trimming left V 2 bases short and J 2 bases short, with 10 bases between. CDR3 length: 14 residues. Here the CDR3 DNA reads TGTGCCAGCAGTGAAACTGTCGTAGCCTACGAGCAGTACTTC. As protein: CASSETVVAYEQYF.

The gene calls are TRBV19 and TRBJ2-5; D may be TRBD1 (5 bases). Trimming stripped 2 bases from V and 4 bases from J, with 17 bases between. Per the germline V gene, CDR1 is LNHDA and CDR2 is SQIVND (reference sequence). The CDR3 consists of 16 residues. CDR3 protein: CASSILGPGSGETQYF. CDR3 nucleotides: TGTGCCAGTAGTATACTTGGTCCAGGGTCGGGAGAGACCCAGTACTTC.

This clone was seen a single time. This chain uses TRBV4-2 with TRBJ1-2; 12 nucleotides agree with TRBD1. V was clipped by 1 base and J by 8 bases; unmatched bases: 5. The CDR3 covers 15 residues. The germline CDR1 and CDR2 sequences are LGHNA and YNFKEQ. CDR3 bases: TGTGCCAGCAGCCAAGCGGGACAGGGGGCCCGGGGCTACACCTTC. Translation: CASSQAGQGARGYTF.

This clone has a single count. Compared with germline, one end of the junction differs, possibly owing to a read error. The chain has TRBV5-4 and TRBJ2-2; 11 positions match TRBD2. Germline CDR1 reads SGHNT; CDR2 reads YYREEE (reference sequence). The CDR3 consists of 17 residues. Written as DNA, the CDR3 is TGTGCCAGCAGCTTTCCACTAGCGGGAGTAAACAGCGGGGAGCTGTTTTTT. Its translation: CASSFPLAGVNSGELFF.

The V gene is TRBV30, the J gene TRBJ2-6, with D maybe TRBD1 (5 bases). The V and J ends lost 8 bases and 0 bases respectively, with 23 bases between them. Germline-derived CDR1 and CDR2 are GTSNPN and SVGIG (reference sequence). The CDR3 has 18 amino acids. The CDR3 bases are TGTGCCGGGGCCCGCGGCAGAAGGTTTAGCTCTGGGGCCAACGTCCTGACTTTC. This translates into CAGARGRRFSSGANVLTF.

This rearrangement joins TRBV24-1 to TRBJ2-3; D possibly matches TRBD1 or TRBD2 (7 bases each). Trimming removed 5 bases at V and 7 bases at J, with 15 bases between. The CDR3 covers 14 residues. Germline-derived CDR1 and CDR2 are KGHDR and SFDVKD. The CDR3 sequence is CATSAQGGAHTQYF. The CDR3 nucleotides read TGTGCCACCAGTGCCCAGGGGGGGGCACATACGCAGTATTTT.

The chain employs TRBV27 and TRBJ1-3; D unclear. Trimming shortened V by 6 bases and J by 0 bases, and 12 bases separated the two germline ends. CDR1 MNHEY and CDR2 SMNVEV come from the germline V gene (reference sequence). The CDR3 extends over 15 amino acids. DNA for the CDR3: TGTGCCAGCAGCCTAGACCACTTCTCTGGAAACACCATATATTTT. As protein: CASSLDHFSGNTIYF.

The V call is TRBV6-2 or TRBV6-3, the J call TRBJ2-7, with 7 bases identical to TRBD2. V gave up 0 bases and J gave up 7 bases; unmatched junction bases: 0. The CDR3 contains 12 residues. Germline loops: CDR1 MNHEY, CDR2 SVGEGT. CDR3 coding DNA: TGTGCCAGCAGTTACTCGGGGGGGGAGCAGTACTTC. Amino acids: CASSYSGGEQYF.

The chain joins TRBV5-4 to TRBJ1-1; D may be TRBD1 (5 bases). The V gene lost 2 bases and the J gene lost 5 bases, with 10 bases spanning the gap. Germline CDR1 is SGHNT and CDR2 is YYREEE (reference sequence). The CDR3 runs to 13 residues. The CDR3 loop is CASSFKGRTEAFF. DNA for the CDR3: TGTGCCAGCAGCTTCAAGGGGAGGACTGAAGCTTTCTTT.

This clone was recorded a few times. The V and J genes are TRBV28 and TRBJ1-2; 7 nucleotides align to TRBD1. The CDR3 covers 14 residues. Germline V gene sequence: CDR1 MDHEN, CDR2 SYDVKM. The V and J ends lost 4 bases and 11 bases, in that order; junction bases with no gene match: 13. This chain's CDR3 is CASSSTGQVRGYTF. Written as DNA, the CDR3 is TGTGCCAGCAGTTCCACCGGACAGGTCCGGGGGTACACCTTC.

This rearrangement joins TRBV27 to TRBJ1-2; D is uncertain. V was shortened by 5 bases and J by 6 bases, with 13 bases between the two germline ends. Germline values: CDR1 MNHEY, CDR2 SMNVEV (reference sequence). This CDR3 spans 13 amino acids. CDR3 sequence: CASSLVRDDGYTF. The CDR3, as DNA: TGTGCCAGCAGTCTCGTGAGGGATGATGGCTACACCTTC.

V usage is TRBV4-3 and J usage is TRBJ2-7; D is ambiguous. Trimming removed 0 bases from V and 7 bases from J, with 13 bases in between. Germline V CDR1 and CDR2: LGHNA, YSLEER. The length of the CDR3 is 14 residues. The CDR3 reads CASSQDRALGEQYF. For the CDR3, the DNA is TGCGCCAGCAGCCAAGATCGGGCTCTTGGGGAGCAGTACTTC.

V and J are TRBV9 and TRBJ1-2, with D possibly being TRBD1 (6 bases). Germline V gene lookup returns CDR1 SGDLS and CDR2 YYNGEE. The CDR3 is 13 residues long. V was cut by 3 bases and J by 6 bases, with 12 bases left in between. CDR3 region: CASSDTGMHGYTF. The CDR3 DNA reads as TGTGCCAGCAGCGATACAGGGATGCATGGCTACACCTTC.

The V gene is TRBV19, the J gene TRBJ1-6, with TRBD1 matching over 8 bases. Trimming took 9 bases from V and 7 from J; bases not matched to a gene: 8. This CDR3 region has 14 residues. The germline CDR1 and CDR2 sequences are LNHDA and SQIVND (reference sequence). The CDR3 loop is CARPDRVDNSPLHF. Written as DNA, the CDR3 is TGTGCCAGGCCGGACAGGGTTGACAATTCACCCCTCCACTTT.